These 12 T cell receptor beta chains were sequenced from one sample in a study of shared clonotypes between healthy human individuals (dated by TCRdb to 2018 to 2020). Preparation of the library involved the immunoSEQ multiplex PCR assay. The immuneACCESS repertoire file appears here via TCRdb, limited to in-frame rearrangements. These files lack a portion of the clones; in checked studies, under half of the deficit traces to unresolved V genes, and the cause of the others is not known. This sample gives fewer than 1.6 million clones in total; about 98.5% of them show up just once. Over 0.3% of the sample is in the top ten clones. Sample: naive CD4+ T cells sorted from blood. Read against the paper, the sample's cell subset or site label means: CD45RA+ positively selected. Every receptor here comes from a man aged 30 to 45 in good health.

This clone has only one observation. The V call is TRBV7-9, the J call TRBJ2-7; D tentatively fits TRBD1 or TRBD2 (5 bases each). Trimming cost V 4 bases and J 3 bases, with 10 bases left between them. CDR3 size: 13 residues. The germline V gene has CDR1 SEHNR and CDR2 FQNEAQ (reference sequence). The CDR3 nucleotides read TGTGCCAGCAGCTGGGGGACCCACTACGAGCAGTACTTC. Translation: CASSWGTHYEQYF.

This clone was recorded only once. This chain connects TRBV4-2 to TRBJ2-7, with D tentatively TRBD1 (5 bases). From germline, CDR1 is LGHNA and CDR2 YNFKEQ. This CDR3 has 14 amino acids. Trimming took off 0 bases at V and 6 bases at J, with 12 bases between the two ends. CDR3 residues: CASSQETRVGEQYF. Written as DNA, the CDR3 is TGTGCCAGCAGCCAAGAGACCAGGGTTGGCGAGCAGTACTTC.

This clone showed up just once. The sample holds other DNA sequences that translate to the same CDR3. The V call is TRBV29-1, the J call TRBJ2-1; 9 bases are shared with TRBD1. The germline gives CDR1 SQVTM, CDR2 ANQGSEA. CDR3 length equals 14 residues. J gave up 4 bases and V 2 bases, and 3 bases lay outside the gene matches. The CDR3 region is CSVERDREYNEQFF. The CDR3 coding sequence is TGCAGCGTTGAAAGGGACAGGGAATACAATGAGCAGTTCTTC.

J is TRBJ2-3 and V is TRBV5-1; unclear D gene. The germline V and J ends were trimmed by 4 bases and 2 bases, with 5 bases remaining between them. The CDR3 loop spans 12 amino acids. Germline CDR1 is SGHRS and CDR2 is YFSETQ. The CDR3 coding sequence is TGCGCCAGCAGCACCCTCACAGATACGCAGTATTTT. This encodes CASSTLTDTQYF. Drawing the rest from reference TRBV5-1 and TRBJ2-3, the complete variable domain is KAGVTQTPRYLIKTRGQQVTLSCSPISGHRSVSWYQQTPGQGLQFLFEYFSETQRNKGNFPGRFSGRQFSNSRSEMNVSTLELGDSALYLCASSTLTDTQYFGPGTRLTVL.

The chain has TRBV11-2 and TRBJ1-2, with D unclear. Trimming shortened V by 2 bases and J by 7 bases, and 11 bases separated the two germline ends. CDR1 and CDR2 from the germline V gene are SGHAT and FQNNGV. This CDR3 region has 13 residues. The CDR3 region has the DNA TGTGCCAGCAGCTTATTGGGTTTCGGTGGCTACACCTTC. This translates into CASSLLGFGGYTF.

The chain links TRBV29-1 to TRBJ1-4; possible D gene TRBD1, 6 bases. V lost 6 bases and J 0 bases, leaving 14 bases between the germline ends. Per the germline V gene, CDR1 is SQVTM and CDR2 is ANQGSEA. CDR3 length equals 15 residues. In DNA, the CDR3 is TGCAGCGTCGCAGGGGTCCCCTCAACTAATGAAAAACTGTTTTTT. Translation gives CSVAGVPSTNEKLFF. The whole variable domain, remainder taken from reference TRBV29-1 and TRBJ1-4, is SAVISQKPSRDICQRGTSLTIQCQVDSQVTMMFWYRQQPGQSLTLIATANQGSEATYESGFVIDKFPISRPNLTFSTLTVSNMSPEDSSIYLCSVAGVPSTNEKLFFGSGTQLSVL.

The J gene is TRBJ2-1, the V gene TRBV5-1, with D unresolved. V lost 0 bases to trimming and J lost 6 bases, with 16 bases between them. This CDR3 spans 16 amino acids. Per germline, CDR1 SGHRS and CDR2 YFSETQ. The CDR3 coding sequence is TGCGCCAGCAGCTTGGCTCCCTTAGCAAGTAGCAATGAGCAGTTCTTC. It codes for CASSLAPLASSNEQFF.

The chain uses TRBV5-1 and TRBJ2-5, with 13 bases matching TRBD2. The CDR3 loop spans 15 amino acids. Germline CDR1 is SGHRS and CDR2 is YFSETQ. Losses at the gene ends were 4 bases for V and 3 bases for J; bases not matched to a gene: 3. In nucleotides, the CDR3 is TGCGCCAGCAGCCCCACTAGCGGGAGGGAAGAGACCCAGTACTTC. Protein sequence: CASSPTSGREETQYF.

The rearrangement joins TRBV7-6 to TRBJ1-1, with D perhaps matching TRBD1 (6 bases). This CDR3 spans 15 amino acids. V lost 5 bases and J 1 base, leaving 14 bases between the germline ends. Looked up from germline, CDR1 is SGHVS and CDR2 is FNYEAQ. CDR3 in amino acids: CASSRPGQQNTEAFF. The CDR3 region has the DNA TGTGCCAGCAGCCGCCCCGGACAGCAGAACACTGAAGCTTTCTTT.

This clone was found once. This chain links TRBV7-8 with TRBJ2-3, with D unresolved. CDR1 and CDR2 from the germline V gene are SGHVS and FQNEAQ. This CDR3 region has 13 residues. V shed 4 bases and J shed 8 bases, with 13 bases lying between them. The CDR3 sequence: CASSSLRSSTQYF. CDR3 bases: TGTGCCAGCAGCTCCCTTCGTAGCAGTACGCAGTATTTT.

This chain joins TRBV30 and TRBJ1-3, with no clear D. V lost 3 bases to trimming and J lost 0 bases, with 3 bases between them. Germline CDR1 and CDR2: GTSNPN and SVGIG (reference sequence). This CDR3 is 12 amino acids long. This chain's CDR3 is CAWRGSGNTIYF. CDR3 DNA sequence: TGTGCCTGGAGGGGCTCTGGAAACACCATATATTTT.

This rearrangement joins TRBV5-1 to TRBJ2-5; D assignment may be TRBD1 or TRBD2 (6 bases each). V lost 3 bases and J lost 5, with 17 bases in between. The CDR3 totals 15 residues. CDR1 is SGHRS, CDR2 YFSETQ, per germline. The CDR3 DNA is TGCGCCAGCAGCTCTATACCCCAGGGGAGGGAGACCCAGTACTTC. Translated: CASSSIPQGRETQYF.